A single sample is the source of the 21 T cell receptor beta chains below, sequenced in a study of T and B cells in COVID-19 patients. From blood, about 240-550 ng of genomic DNA served as TRB template. BIOMED2 TRB-A/B primer pools were used in multiplex TRB PCR. MiXCR, run by TCRdb on the multiplex PCR reads, gives a single entry per CDR3 protein. The repertoire consists of approximately 18,000 distinct CDR3 sequences, with under 30% occurring once and the leading ten covering 3.5% to 5.5%. Input material: blood. The receptors come from a human donor who had recovered from COVID-19.

This clonotype was detected many times. V is TRBV12-3 or TRBV12-4 and J is TRBJ2-1; TRBD2 matches at 7 bases. CDR3 length: 13 amino acids. Germline trimming cut 4 bases from V and 5 bases from J; bases unmatched to any gene: 2. CDR3 sequence: CASSSGGNNEQFF. As DNA, the CDR3 is TGTGCCAGCAGTTCGGGGGGTAACAATGAGCAGTTCTTC.

The CDR3 region has the DNA TGTGCCAGCAGCCTGAGACAGGTAGAGACCCAGTACTTC. It codes for CASSLRQVETQYF. This chain connects TRBV5-6 to TRBJ2-5; D may be TRBD1 (6 bases). Germline loops: CDR1 SGHDT, CDR2 YYEEEE. The CDR3 runs to 13 residues. The germline V and J ends were trimmed by 4 bases and 4 bases, with 11 bases remaining between them.

This clonotype has a handful of counts. The chain recombines TRBV7-2 with TRBJ2-5; 9 bases agree with TRBD2. This CDR3 comprises 16 residues. Germline V gene lookup returns CDR1 SGHTA and CDR2 FQGNSA. V was clipped by 5 bases and J by 5 bases; unmatched bases: 12. The CDR3 DNA follows: TGTGCCAGCAGCCTCGGAGGGGGGACTAGCTTGGAGACCCAGTACTTC. It encodes CASSLGGGTSLETQYF.

This clonotype was seen a handful of times. The CDR3 sequence is CSARDARSQHQETQYF. The CDR3 DNA sequence: TGCAGTGCTAGAGATGCCCGGAGCCAGCACCAAGAGACCCAGTACTTC. The chain uses TRBV20-1 and TRBJ2-5; D is unresolved. Germline V gene data show CDR1 as DFQATT and CDR2 as SNEGSKA (reference sequence). Trimming removed 0 bases from V and 0 bases from J, with 14 bases in between. The CDR3 is 16 amino acids.

The gene calls are TRBV14 and TRBJ1-1; no reliable D call. Germline V CDR1 and CDR2: SGHDN, FVKESK. The CDR3 runs 14 residues. V gave up 5 bases and J gave up 5 bases, with 15 bases separating them. CDR3 nucleotides: TGTGCCAGCAGCGCCAGGCCCGATGGGACTGAAGCTTTCTTT. Amino acid sequence: CASSARPDGTEAFF.

This clonotype was seen many times. DNA of the CDR3: TGTGCCAGCAGTTTGGATAGCGGGGGGGCCTACAATGAGCAGTTCTTC. This gives the protein CASSLDSGGAYNEQFF. V and J are TRBV27 and TRBJ2-1; the match to TRBD2 covers 11 bases. The CDR3 is 16 amino acids. From germline, CDR1 is MNHEY and CDR2 SMNVEV (reference sequence). Trimming cost V 3 bases and J 2 bases; bases outside gene matches: 3.

The rearrangement uses TRBV10-2 and TRBJ2-2, with TRBD1 identical over 8 bases. Germline V CDR1 and CDR2: WSHSY, SAAADI. The CDR3 covers 14 residues. The V gene end was trimmed by 7 bases and the J gene end by 6 bases; junction bases not matched to a gene: 7. In DNA, the CDR3 is TGCGCCAGCACCCAGGACAGGGTAGCCGGGGAGCTGTTTTTT. This sequence encodes CASTQDRVAGELFF.

V and J are TRBV24-1 and TRBJ2-1, with 15 bases that match TRBD2. The germline CDR1 and CDR2 sequences are KGHDR and SFDVKD. The CDR3 runs to 18 residues. The V and J ends lost 3 bases and 7 bases, in that order; junction bases with no gene match: 9. CDR3 amino acids: CATSDSSRGTSGGNEQFF. CDR3 nucleotide sequence: TGTGCCACCAGTGATAGCTCCCGTGGGACTAGCGGGGGGAATGAGCAGTTCTTC.

The V gene is TRBV7-2, the J gene TRBJ2-1; 10 nucleotides agree with TRBD2. The CDR3 consists of 16 residues. Per the germline V gene, CDR1 is SGHTA and CDR2 is FQGNSA. The trim removed 5 bases at V and 0 bases at J, leaving 4 bases unmatched. CDR3 sequence: CASSVLAGSSYNEQFF. The CDR3 bases are TGTGCCAGCAGCGTACTAGCGGGGAGCTCCTACAATGAGCAGTTCTTC. The full variable domain, with the rest looked up from reference TRBV7-2 and TRBJ2-1, is GAGVSQSPSNKVTEKGKDVELRCDPISGHTALYWYRQSLGQGLEFLIYFQGNSAPDKSGLPSDRFSAERTGGSVSTLTIQRTQQEDSAVYLCASSVLAGSSYNEQFFGPGTRLTVL.

The gene calls are TRBV6-2 or TRBV6-3 and TRBJ2-5; the match to TRBD2 covers 7 bases. CDR3 length equals 18 residues. Trimming took 2 bases from V and 9 from J; bases not matched to a gene: 21. From germline, CDR1 is MNHEY and CDR2 SVGEGT. CDR3: CASSYAGVTAPRKGPQYF. CDR3 nucleotides: TGTGCCAGCAGTTACGCGGGGGTGACTGCCCCCCGGAAGGGGCCCCAGTACTTC.

The rearrangement uses TRBV5-3 and TRBJ2-1; 10 nucleotides match TRBD1. TRBV5-3 is recorded as an ORF, its role being uncertain. The CDR3 is 15 residues long. Germline trimming cut 5 bases from V and 7 bases from J; bases unmatched to any gene: 9. The CDR3 bases are TGTGCCAGAAGACAAAGACAGGGGGCCAAAAATGAGCAGTTCTTC. It specifies CARRQRQGAKNEQFF.

This clonotype is categorized as medium-sized. The chain has TRBV12-3 or TRBV12-4 and TRBJ2-1, with 9 nucleotides matching TRBD1. The CDR3 contains 15 residues. The junction had 4 bases not matched to a gene; V was cut back by 3 bases and J by 4 bases. CDR3 sequence reads: CASSFGGQGYNEQFF. CDR3 DNA: TGTGCCAGCAGTTTTGGGGGACAGGGTTACAATGAGCAGTTCTTC.

This clonotype was counted once. V is TRBV4-3 and J is TRBJ2-3; 13 nucleotides align to TRBD2. Germline V gives CDR1 LGHNA, CDR2 YSLEER. This CDR3 spans 17 amino acids. The J segment lost 0 bases and the V segment lost 3 bases, leaving 3 bases of the junction unmatched. CDR3 loop: CASSQGTSGISTDTQYF. In DNA form, the CDR3 reads TGCGCCAGCAGCCAGGGGACTAGCGGGATAAGCACAGATACGCAGTATTTT.

The sample holds a few counts of this clonotype. The genes are TRBV10-3 and TRBJ1-4, with unresolved D. CDR1 and CDR2 from the germline V gene are ENHRY and SYGVKD. The V and J ends lost 6 bases and 7 bases respectively, with 18 bases between them. This CDR3 region has 15 residues. CDR3 protein: CAISPASGGGEKLFF. The CDR3 bases are TGTGCCATCAGCCCCGCATCTGGCGGCGGTGAAAAACTGTTTTTT.

The chain recombines TRBV10-3 with TRBJ2-5; D is uncertain. V lost 5 bases and J lost 2, with 9 bases in between. Germline-derived CDR1 and CDR2 are ENHRY and SYGVKD. The CDR3 totals 13 residues. Written as DNA, the CDR3 is TGTGCCATCAGTCTCCCGGATCAAGAGACCCAGTACTTC. The encoded protein is CAISLPDQETQYF.

Judged by abundance, this clonotype is medium-sized. The chain uses TRBV19 and TRBJ2-1, with TRBD2 as a possible D gene (6 bases). V shed 1 base and J shed 1 base, with 17 bases lying between them. Germline CDR1 is LNHDA and CDR2 is SQIVND (reference sequence). This CDR3 contains 18 residues. The CDR3 reads CASSIGLFGGRSYNEQFF. CDR3 sequence (DNA): TGTGCCAGTAGTATAGGTCTTTTTGGAGGGAGGTCCTACAATGAGCAGTTCTTC.

Relative to its sample, this clonotype is medium-sized. V usage is TRBV19 and J usage is TRBJ2-7; 7 bases agree with TRBD1. The ends lost 5 bases at V and 2 bases at J; junction bases unmatched: 3. CDR1 is LNHDA, CDR2 SQIVND, per germline (reference sequence). The CDR3 contains 13 residues. The CDR3 DNA reads TGTGCCAGTAGTCGACAGGGACCCTACGAGCAGTACTTC. Its translation: CASSRQGPYEQYF. Combining the CDR3 with reference TRBV19 and TRBJ2-7 gives the whole variable domain DGGITQSPKYLFRKEGQNVTLSCEQNLNHDAMYWYRQDPGQGLRLIYYSQIVNDFQKGDIAEGYSVSREKKESFPLTVTSAQKNPTAFYLCASSRQGPYEQYFGPGTRLTVT.

This clonotype was counted many times. The chain is built from TRBV6-2 or TRBV6-3 and TRBJ1-6; no reliable D call. Germline loops: CDR1 MNHEY, CDR2 SVGEGT. Trimming took off 3 bases at V and 6 bases at J, with 9 bases between the two ends. The CDR3 covers 14 residues. The CDR3 DNA follows: TGTGCCAGCAGTTATCTCAACGCTAATTCACCCCTCCACTTT. It specifies CASSYLNANSPLHF.

Sample share makes this clonotype medium-sized (0.01 to 0.1%). The J gene is TRBJ2-7, the V gene TRBV29-1, with D maybe TRBD2 (5 bases). From germline, CDR1 is SQVTM and CDR2 ANQGSEA. The CDR3 consists of 13 residues. V was clipped by 6 bases and J by 2 bases, with 14 bases between them. CDR3: CSVSNGMPYEQYF. In DNA, the CDR3 is TGCAGCGTCTCAAACGGGATGCCCTACGAGCAGTACTTC.

By its share, this clonotype is medium-sized (0.01 to 0.1%). J is TRBJ2-2 and V is TRBV6-1; TRBD2 matches 8 bases. The CDR3 totals 15 residues. With 11 bases clipped from V and 0 bases from J, the junction kept 8 bases outside the gene matches. The germline CDR1 and CDR2 sequences are MNHNS and SASEGT. CDR3 region: CAGTSGGANTGELFF. The CDR3, as DNA: TGTGCCGGGACTAGTGGGGGGGCGAACACCGGGGAGCTGTTTTTT.

The rearrangement uses TRBV5-1 and TRBJ1-1; D gene unclear. Trimming shortened V by 4 bases and J by 1 base, and 14 bases separated the two germline ends. The germline gives CDR1 SGHRS, CDR2 YFSETQ. The CDR3 is 15 residues long. The CDR3 bases are TGCGCCAGCAGCCAACTCGGTTTGGAGAACACTGAAGCTTTCTTT. This sequence encodes CASSQLGLENTEAFF.